This T cell receptor (beta chain) originates from a study of CXCR3-negative and CXCR3-positive naive CD8 T cells. Whole-study context: Each library gave roughly 1.5 +/- 0.3 million of roughly 140 million TRB reads. Study results and limitations: Naive subsets were similarly diverse, while memory CD8+ repertoires were much less diverse. TRBV-TRBJ usage was similar across naive CXCR3 subsets but distinct in memory cells. More hydrophobic TRB CDR3s occurred in CXCR3-positive than in CXCR3-negative naive cells.

The study made its TRB cDNA libraries by 5' RACE, adding UMI labels. With the 5' RACE reads reprocessed, TCRdb shows one record per CDR3 protein and no DNA. The sample includes about 130,000 distinct CDR3 sequences. Of note for this clonotype: What it binds is unknown.

This CDR3 has 14 amino acids. The origin of this receptor is a human donor in good health. Some clones in this sample may be carry-over from other donors' samples. Material: naive CXCR3- CD8+ T cells from blood. Stated subset: CD45RO-CCR7+CD27+CD95- naive CD8+ T cells lacking CXCR3 (TNR3-). The chain carries TRBV23-1 and TRBJ2-7; TCRdb's D gene call, TRBD1, goes unchecked for lack of DNA. TRBV23-1 is an open reading frame, and its role is uncertain. The CDR3 sequence is CASSQVPQGYEQYF.